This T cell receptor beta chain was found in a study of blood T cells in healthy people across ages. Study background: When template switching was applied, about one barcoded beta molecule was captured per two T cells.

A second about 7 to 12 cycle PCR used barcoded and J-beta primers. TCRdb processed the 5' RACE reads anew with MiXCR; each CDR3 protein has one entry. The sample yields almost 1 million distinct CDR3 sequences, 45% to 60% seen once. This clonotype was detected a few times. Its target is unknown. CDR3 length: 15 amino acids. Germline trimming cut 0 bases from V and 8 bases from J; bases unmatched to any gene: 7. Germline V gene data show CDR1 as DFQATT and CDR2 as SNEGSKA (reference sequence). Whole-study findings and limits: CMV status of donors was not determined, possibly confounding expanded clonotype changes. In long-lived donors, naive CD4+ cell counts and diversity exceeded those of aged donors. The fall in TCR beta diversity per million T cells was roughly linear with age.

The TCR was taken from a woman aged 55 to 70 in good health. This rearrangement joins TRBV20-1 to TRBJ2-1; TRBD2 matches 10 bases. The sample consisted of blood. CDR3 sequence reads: CSARDLGSGRYEQFF. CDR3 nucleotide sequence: TGCAGTGCTAGAGATCTTGGTAGCGGGAGGTATGAGCAGTTCTTC.